The 29 T cell receptor beta chains presented below share a single source sample, sequenced in a study of blood T cell repertoires in COVID-19. Sequencing used immunoSEQ multiplex PCR; TCRdb keeps in-frame clones, though not all of them. The repertoire has over 130,000 clones, 70% to 90% of them found once; the top ten carry 3% to 3.5%. Sequencing was carried out using PBMCs or T cells enriched from blood (not recorded which). These receptor sequences come from a woman between 45 and 65 years old with acute COVID-19.

V gene TRBV6-1 combines with J gene TRBJ1-5; possible D gene TRBD1, 6 bases. The V gene lost 1 base and the J gene lost 5 bases, with 12 bases spanning the gap. This CDR3 contains 15 residues. Germline V gene sequence: CDR1 MNHNS, CDR2 SASEGT. The CDR3 reads CASSEEDSFHQPQHF. In nucleotides, the CDR3 is TGTGCCAGCAGTGAAGAGGACAGTTTCCATCAGCCCCAGCATTTT.

This clone came up once. The chain carries TRBV7-2 and TRBJ1-3; maybe TRBD1 (6 bases). CDR1 and CDR2 (germline): SGHTA, FQGNSA. The CDR3 is 15 residues long. V shed 1 base and J shed 4 bases, with 11 bases lying between them. CDR3 nucleotide sequence: TGTGCCAGCAGCTTAGTCCATGGACAGGGAAACACCATATATTTT. Its protein is CASSLVHGQGNTIYF.

This clone was found a few times. The J gene is TRBJ2-1, the V gene TRBV9; TRBD2 agrees at 11 bases. Germline lookup yields CDR1 SGDLS and CDR2 YYNGEE. This CDR3 comprises 15 residues. V was clipped by 1 base and J by 13 bases; unmatched bases: 10. CDR3 amino acids: CASSVRVGTSGLQFF. CDR3 bases: TGTGCCAGCAGCGTACGGGTGGGGACTAGCGGTCTACAGTTCTTC.

The CDR3 sequence is CASSQRQEETQYF. CDR3 sequence (DNA): TGTGCCAGCTCTCAGAGACAGGAAGAGACCCAGTACTTC. The V call is TRBV18, the J call TRBJ2-5; D is perhaps TRBD1 (6 bases). The ends were cut back, 6 bases at V and 3 bases at J, with 11 bases in the middle. The CDR3 runs 13 residues. Germline V gene lookup returns CDR1 KGHSH and CDR2 LQKENI.

This chain uses TRBV5-6 with TRBJ1-2; tentatively, D is TRBD1 (5 bases). The germline gives CDR1 SGHDT, CDR2 YYEEEE. This CDR3 has 13 residues. V lost 1 base, J lost 7 bases, and 11 bases lay in between. The DNA of the CDR3 is TGTGCCAGCAGCTTGTATCTGGGGGGTGGCTACACCTTC. Its translation: CASSLYLGGGYTF.

The chain links TRBV6-5 to TRBJ2-1; 8 nucleotides agree with TRBD2. The CDR3 spans 16 residues. The V gene's germline CDR1 is MNHEY and CDR2 SVGAGI. After removal of 2 bases from V and 0 bases from J, the junction contained 3 bases not matched to a gene. The DNA of the CDR3 is TGTGCCAGCAGTTACCAGCGGGGGAGCTCCTACAATGAGCAGTTCTTC. Amino acids: CASSYQRGSSYNEQFF.

J is TRBJ1-4 and V is TRBV4-1, with D hard to call. The length of the CDR3 is 16 residues. Germline CDR1 reads MGHRA; CDR2 reads YSYEKL. Trimming removed 1 base at V and 0 bases at J, with 9 bases between. CDR3 loop: CASSQGRLSTNEKLFF. CDR3 nucleotides: TGCGCCAGCAGCCAAGGCCGGTTGTCAACTAATGAAAAACTGTTTTTT.

In its sample, this clone was seen once. The CDR3 sequence is CASSSDAGSAGNEQFF. For the CDR3, the DNA is TGCGCCAGCAGCTCCGACGCTGGGTCGGCGGGCAATGAGCAGTTCTTC. The chain carries TRBV5-1 and TRBJ2-1, with a possible D match to TRBD2 (5 bases). Germline CDR1 SGHRS, CDR2 YFSETQ. The CDR3 length is 16 residues. V lost 3 bases and J 6 bases, leaving 19 bases between the germline ends.

The chain carries TRBV27 and TRBJ1-2, with D perhaps matching TRBD1 (6 bases). V was clipped by 6 bases and J by 4 bases, with 9 bases between them. CDR3 length: 12 residues. CDR1 is MNHEY and CDR2 is SMNVEV in the germline V gene (reference sequence). The CDR3 protein is CASSRGGYGYTF. The CDR3 region has the DNA TGTGCCAGCAGCAGAGGGGGCTATGGCTACACCTTC.

The chain links TRBV12-3 or TRBV12-4 to TRBJ2-5; D possibly corresponds to TRBD1 (5 bases). V was shortened by 8 bases and J by 5 bases, with 15 bases between the two germline ends. The CDR3 spans 13 residues. DNA for the CDR3: TGTGCCAGCGGCCCAACTTCAGGGGAGACCCAGTACTTC. Protein sequence: CASGPTSGETQYF.

The chain recombines TRBV6-1 with TRBJ1-4; D is unresolved. With 0 bases removed from V and 7 bases from J, the gap between germline ends came to 18 bases. The CDR3 is 17 amino acids. The germline gives CDR1 MNHNS, CDR2 SASEGT. CDR3 in DNA: TGTGCCAGCAGTGAAGCGGGCAGCCGGCGAGTAGGTGAAAAACTGTTTTTT. Encoded protein: CASSEAGSRRVGEKLFF.

The chain employs TRBV11-2 and TRBJ2-7; 13 bases agree with TRBD2. The germline V gene encodes CDR1 SGHAT and CDR2 FQNNGV. The ends lost 5 bases at V and 7 bases at J; junction bases unmatched: 8. The CDR3 totals 15 residues. The CDR3 DNA sequence: TGTGCCAGCAGCCCCGGACTAGCGGGGGTGGTTGAGCAGTACTTC. This translates into CASSPGLAGVVEQYF.

The chain is built from TRBV11-3 and TRBJ2-2, with D possibly TRBD1 on 7 matching bases. Per germline, CDR1 SGHNT and CDR2 YENEEA. Trimming cost V 0 bases and J 5 bases, with 16 bases left between them. The CDR3 is 17 residues long. This CDR3 reads CASSLDPGRGRTGELFF. The CDR3 DNA reads as TGTGCCAGCAGCTTAGATCCCGGCAGGGGGAGGACCGGGGAGCTGTTTTTT.

The V gene is TRBV7-9, the J gene TRBJ2-5; D not certain. Germline CDR1 is SEHNR and CDR2 is FQNEAQ (reference sequence). The CDR3 consists of 14 residues. V dropped 1 base and J dropped 2 bases, with 8 bases sitting between them. As DNA, the CDR3 is TGTGCCAGCAGCTTAGAAAATTTACAAGAGACCCAGTACTTC. Translating gives CASSLENLQETQYF. Full variable domain (outside the CDR3, taken from reference TRBV7-9 and TRBJ2-5): DTGVSQNPRHKITKRGQNVTFRCDPISEHNRLYWYRQTLGQGPEFLTYFQNEAQLEKSRLLSDRFSAERPKGSFSTLEIQRTEQGDSAMYLCASSLENLQETQYFGPGTRLLVL.

The rearrangement joins TRBV10-3 to TRBJ1-5; no clear D. Trimming removed 0 bases from V and 6 bases from J, with 6 bases in between. The CDR3 is made up of 13 amino acids. Germline V gene data show CDR1 as ENHRY and CDR2 as SYGVKD. The CDR3 DNA reads TGTGCCATCAGTGAGTCACCAGGTCAGCCCCAGCATTTT. It yields the protein CAISESPGQPQHF.

This chain uses TRBV5-1 with TRBJ1-3; D remains unclear. The CDR3 is made up of 14 amino acids. From germline, CDR1 is SGHRS and CDR2 YFSETQ. V lost 4 bases, J lost 4 bases, and 12 bases lay in between. CDR3 nucleotides: TGCGCCAGCAGCCTGGACCTTGCGGGAAACACCATATATTTT. Residues: CASSLDLAGNTIYF.

The J gene is TRBJ2-3, the V gene TRBV2; 10 positions agree with TRBD2. V dropped 7 bases and J dropped 6; count of bases not matched to a gene: 10. The germline gives CDR1 SNHLY, CDR2 FYNNEI. CDR3 length: 15 residues. The CDR3 loop is CASTLLAGGADTQYF. As DNA, the CDR3 is TGTGCCAGCACGTTATTAGCGGGAGGAGCGGATACGCAGTATTTT.

This sequence joins TRBV28 and TRBJ1-2; no clear D gene. Trimming cost V 6 bases and J 3 bases, with 14 bases left between them. The CDR3 is made up of 14 amino acids. Per the germline V gene, CDR1 is MDHEN and CDR2 is SYDVKM. In DNA form, the CDR3 reads TGTGCCAGCAGACCGGGTCCCAGAGACTATGGCTACACCTTC. Protein: CASRPGPRDYGYTF.

J is TRBJ2-1 and V is TRBV19; D unresolved. The CDR3 runs to 12 residues. Germline CDR1 is LNHDA and CDR2 is SQIVND (reference sequence). The ends were cut back, 4 bases at V and 6 bases at J, with 7 bases in the middle. The CDR3 DNA reads as TGTGCCAGTAGTAGACAAGTCAATGAGCAGTTCTTC. Encoded protein: CASSRQVNEQFF.

CDR3 bases: TGTGCCAGCAGACAGGGGGCCGGATATGGCTACACCTTC. Amino acid sequence: CASRQGAGYGYTF. The V call is TRBV6-5, the J call TRBJ1-2; TRBD1 agrees at 9 bases. Trimming cost V 6 bases and J 5 bases; bases outside gene matches: 4. CDR3 length: 13 amino acids. Germline V lookup: CDR1 MNHEY, CDR2 SVGAGI.

This sequence joins TRBV2 and TRBJ1-5; 9 nucleotides match TRBD1. Germline V gene data show CDR1 as SNHLY and CDR2 as FYNNEI. The CDR3 is 15 amino acids. J lost 4 bases, V lost 2 bases, and 3 bases had no gene match. The chain's CDR3 is CASSESGQGNQPQHF. CDR3 DNA sequence: TGTGCCAGCAGTGAATCGGGACAGGGTAATCAGCCCCAGCATTTT.

The gene calls are TRBV7-9 and TRBJ2-1, with D maybe TRBD1 (5 bases). The CDR3 has 14 amino acids. V lost 3 bases and J 10 bases, leaving 16 bases between the germline ends. Germline V lookup: CDR1 SEHNR, CDR2 FQNEAQ (reference sequence). The CDR3 loop reads CASSLTDGPGEQFF. The DNA of the CDR3 is TGTGCCAGCAGCTTGACAGATGGGCCCGGGGAGCAGTTCTTC.

The count of this clone is one. This rearrangement joins TRBV18 to TRBJ2-5; D is unclear. The germline gives CDR1 KGHSH, CDR2 LQKENI. The CDR3 is 15 amino acids. The ends were cut back, 3 bases at V and 4 bases at J, with 15 bases in the middle. The CDR3 here is CASSPVGRSTETQYF. In nucleotides, the CDR3 is TGTGCCAGCTCACCTGTCGGCAGGTCAACAGAGACCCAGTACTTC.

This clone was seen a handful of times. V usage is TRBV30 and J usage is TRBJ2-3; the match to TRBD1 covers 9 bases. Germline CDR1 and CDR2: GTSNPN and SVGIG (reference sequence). Trimming took 2 bases from V and 4 from J; bases not matched to a gene: 7. The CDR3 sequence is 15 residues long. The CDR3 DNA reads TGTGCCTGGAGTACAGGGGGCGTCGTCGCAGATACGCAGTATTTT. This codes for CAWSTGGVVADTQYF.

This rearrangement joins TRBV7-2 to TRBJ2-7; D is uncertain. The CDR3 runs to 12 residues. Germline CDR1 and CDR2: SGHTA and FQGNSA. The ends were cut back, 0 bases at V and 6 bases at J, with 6 bases in the middle. The DNA for the CDR3 is TGTGCCAGCAGCTTAGCTCTGAGCGAGCAGTACTTC. Its protein product is CASSLALSEQYF.

The CDR3 sequence: CASSHNPGQGGMNTEAFF. DNA for the CDR3: TGTGCCAGCAGCCATAACCCGGGACAGGGGGGAATGAACACTGAAGCTTTCTTT. The V call is TRBV3-1 (or the pseudogene TRBV3-2), the J call TRBJ1-1; TRBD1 matches at 11 bases. With V trimmed by 3 bases and J by 0 bases, 9 bases remained unmatched. The CDR3 loop spans 18 amino acids. Germline V gives CDR1 LGHDT, CDR2 YNNKEL (reference sequence).

The chain couples TRBV21-1 to TRBJ2-7; the table calls TRBD2, which could not be checked here. TRBV21-1 is a pseudogene. The CDR3 totals 14 residues. CDR3 residues: CASSPWEGLYEQYF. The CDR3 bases are TGTGCCAGCAGCCCTTGGGAGGGTTTGTACGAGCAGTACTTC.

The chain joins TRBV2 to TRBJ2-1, with D tentatively TRBD1 (5 bases). This CDR3 is built from 13 residues. The germline V and J ends were trimmed by 8 bases and 0 bases, with 8 bases remaining between them. Per the germline V gene, CDR1 is SNHLY and CDR2 is FYNNEI. The CDR3 reads CASETDSYNEQFF. CDR3 sequence (DNA): TGTGCCAGCGAGACAGACTCCTACAATGAGCAGTTCTTC.

This clone occurred once. The V call is TRBV2, the J call TRBJ1-4; D is uncertain. Germline V gene lookup returns CDR1 SNHLY and CDR2 FYNNEI. This CDR3 region has 14 residues. V lost 11 bases and J lost 0, with 13 bases in between. The CDR3 DNA follows: TGTGCCTGCGGAGGGAATCCAACTAATGAAAAACTGTTTTTT. The encoded protein is CACGGNPTNEKLFF.